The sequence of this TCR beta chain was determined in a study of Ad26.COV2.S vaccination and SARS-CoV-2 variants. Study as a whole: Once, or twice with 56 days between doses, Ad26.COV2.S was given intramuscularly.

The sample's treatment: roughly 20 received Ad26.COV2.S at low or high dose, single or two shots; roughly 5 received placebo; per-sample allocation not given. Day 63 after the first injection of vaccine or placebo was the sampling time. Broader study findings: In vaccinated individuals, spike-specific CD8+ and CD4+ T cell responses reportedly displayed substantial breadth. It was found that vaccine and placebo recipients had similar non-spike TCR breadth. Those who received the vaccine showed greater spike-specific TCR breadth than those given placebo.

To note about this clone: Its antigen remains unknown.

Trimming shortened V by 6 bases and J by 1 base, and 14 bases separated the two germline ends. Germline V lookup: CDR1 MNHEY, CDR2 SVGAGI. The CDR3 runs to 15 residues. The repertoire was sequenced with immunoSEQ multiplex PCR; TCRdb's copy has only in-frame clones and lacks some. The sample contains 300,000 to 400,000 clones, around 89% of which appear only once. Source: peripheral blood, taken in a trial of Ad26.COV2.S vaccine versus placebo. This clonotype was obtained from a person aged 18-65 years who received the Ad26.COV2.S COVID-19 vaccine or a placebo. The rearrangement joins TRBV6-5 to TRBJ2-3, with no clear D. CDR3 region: CASSPQLSGTDTQYF. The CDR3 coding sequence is TGTGCCAGCAGCCCACAGCTAAGCGGCACAGATACGCAGTATTTT.